The rows below give T cell receptor beta chains drawn from one sample of a study of cytomegalovirus exposure and HLA in healthy donors. Here immunoSEQ multiplex PCR was the method, and the copy in TCRdb shows in-frame clones only, minus some. This sample has around 180,000 clones, with 71% found just once. Material: PBMCs. Receptors were obtained from a girl aged 5 to 17 in good health and CMV-seronegative. Both conserved end residues are part of each CDR3. D genes are given only for firm matches. Clone size, where shown, is once, few, many, or a class for clones that have expanded.

CDR3 DNA: TGTGCCAGCAGCCTCGGGGGACAGGGGGCTTACGAGCAGTACTTC; CDR3 protein: CASSLGGQGAYEQYF; J gene: TRBJ2-7; V gene: TRBV5-4; clone size: .; D gene: TRBD1
CDR3 DNA: TGTGCCAGCATCCAAGTCCCGGTTTCTGAAGCTTTCTTT; CDR3 protein: CASIQVPVSEAFF; J gene: TRBJ1-1; V gene: TRBV11-2; clone size: few; D gene: .
CDR3 DNA: TGTGCCAGCGGGACTAGCGATCAAGAGACCCAGTACTTC; CDR3 protein: CASGTSDQETQYF; J gene: TRBJ2-5; V gene: TRBV6-6; clone size: .; D gene: TRBD2
CDR3 DNA: TGTGCCAGTAGCTTGTTGGACGGGTGGACAGGGGGTGAAAAACTGTTTTTT; CDR3 protein: CASSLLDGWTGGEKLFF; J gene: TRBJ1-4; V gene: TRBV19; clone size: .; D gene: TRBD1
CDR3 DNA: TGTGCCAGCAGTCAGCTCGGGACAGGGGACTATGGCTACACCTTC; CDR3 protein: CASSQLGTGDYGYTF; J gene: TRBJ1-2; V gene: TRBV25-1; clone size: .; D gene: TRBD1
CDR3 DNA: TGTGCCAGCTCTGATCCCAGGAGGGATGGCTACACCTTC; CDR3 protein: CASSDPRRDGYTF; J gene: TRBJ1-2; V gene: TRBV18; clone size: .; D gene: .
CDR3 DNA: TGTGCCAGCACCGCCAAGGGAGGCAACGGCTACACCTTC; CDR3 protein: CASTAKGGNGYTF; J gene: TRBJ1-2; V gene: TRBV6-1; clone size: .; D gene: .
CDR3 DNA: TGTGCCAGCAGCTTAGCTAGGAGCTCTGGAAACACCATATATTTT; CDR3 protein: CASSLARSSGNTIYF; J gene: TRBJ1-3; V gene: TRBV5-5; clone size: few; D gene: .
CDR3 DNA: TGCGCCAGCAGCTCGAGAGCGGGGGGCTCGGGGTACGAGCAGTACTTC; CDR3 protein: CASSSRAGGSGYEQYF; J gene: TRBJ2-7; V gene: TRBV5-1; clone size: .; D gene: TRBD2
CDR3 DNA: TGTGCCAGCAGCGTAGCGGGGAGCACCGGGGAGCTGTTTTTT; CDR3 protein: CASSVAGSTGELFF; J gene: TRBJ2-2; V gene: TRBV9; clone size: .; D gene: .
CDR3 DNA: TGTGCCAGCAGCTTAGATAACGGAGCTAACTATGGCTACACCTTC; CDR3 protein: CASSLDNGANYGYTF; J gene: TRBJ1-2; V gene: TRBV7-9; clone size: .; D gene: .
CDR3 DNA: TGTGCCAGCAGTTACTCCGGGACAGGGTTAGGTGGCTACACCTTC; CDR3 protein: CASSYSGTGLGGYTF; J gene: TRBJ1-2; V gene: TRBV6-5; clone size: .; D gene: TRBD1
CDR3 DNA: TGTGCCAGCAGCCTCACCCGGTCGGTGCTCACTGAAGCTTTCTTT; CDR3 protein: CASSLTRSVLTEAFF; J gene: TRBJ1-1; V gene: TRBV6-5; clone size: .; D gene: .
CDR3 DNA: TGTGCCATCAGAATGCCAGGGGCAGGCTATGGCTACACCTTC; CDR3 protein: CAIRMPGAGYGYTF; J gene: TRBJ1-2; V gene: TRBV10-3; clone size: .; D gene: .
CDR3 DNA: TGTGCCAGCAGCCGGCAACAGGGGGCAAACAATCAGCCCCAGCATTTT; CDR3 protein: CASSRQQGANNQPQHF; J gene: TRBJ1-5; V gene: TRBV7-6; clone size: few; D gene: TRBD1
CDR3 DNA: TGTGCCAGCAGGGGACAGGGCGACGAGCAGTACTTC; CDR3 protein: CASRGQGDEQYF; J gene: TRBJ2-7; V gene: TRBV25-1; clone size: .; D gene: TRBD1
CDR3 DNA: TGTGCCTGGAGTGTAGAGGAGACCCAGTACTTC; CDR3 protein: CAWSVEETQYF; J gene: TRBJ2-5; V gene: TRBV30; clone size: .; D gene: .
CDR3 DNA: TGTGCCAGCAGCTTGACCCGGGAAAGGGCTGGCTACACCTTC; CDR3 protein: CASSLTRERAGYTF; J gene: TRBJ1-2; V gene: TRBV5-5; clone size: .; D gene: .
CDR3 DNA: TGCGCCAGCCGCGCCCCCGGGACAGGGGACGGAAACACCATATATTTT; CDR3 protein: CASRAPGTGDGNTIYF; J gene: TRBJ1-3; V gene: TRBV5-1; clone size: .; D gene: TRBD1
CDR3 DNA: TGTGCCAGCAGCCCGGGACTAGCTGTTACAGATACGCAGTATTTT; CDR3 protein: CASSPGLAVTDTQYF; J gene: TRBJ2-3; V gene: TRBV5-8; clone size: .; D gene: TRBD2
CDR3 DNA: TGTGCCAGCAGTGCCTTGAGGAATGAGCAGTTCTTC; CDR3 protein: CASSALRNEQFF; J gene: TRBJ2-1; V gene: TRBV6-1; clone size: .; D gene: .
CDR3 DNA: TGTGCCAGCAGCCTCGGTCGGGGGGAAGTCCGACCCGGGGAGCTGTTTTTT; CDR3 protein: CASSLGRGEVRPGELFF; J gene: TRBJ2-2; V gene: TRBV9; clone size: .; D gene: TRBD2
CDR3 DNA: TGCGCCAGCGGGGGGGGCGCGCTGAACACTGAAGCTTTCTTT; CDR3 protein: CASGGGALNTEAFF; J gene: TRBJ1-1; V gene: TRBV5-1; clone size: few; D gene: .
CDR3 DNA: TGTGCCAGCCATACAGGGACGGCCTACAATGAGCAGTTCTTC; CDR3 protein: CASHTGTAYNEQFF; J gene: TRBJ2-1; V gene: TRBV2; clone size: .; D gene: .
CDR3 DNA: TGTGCCAGCAGCTTCAACACCCGTGACATCTACGAGCAGTACTTC; CDR3 protein: CASSFNTRDIYEQYF; J gene: TRBJ2-7; V gene: TRBV7-9; clone size: .; D gene: .
CDR3 DNA: TGTGCCAGCAGCGTAAACAGGGGTCTGGAGTACTTC; CDR3 protein: CASSVNRGLEYF; J gene: TRBJ2-7; V gene: TRBV5-4; clone size: .; D gene: TRBD1
CDR3 DNA: TGCGCCAGCAGCGTAACAGGGGGGCAATCCTACGAGCAGTACTTC; CDR3 protein: CASSVTGGQSYEQYF; J gene: TRBJ2-7; V gene: TRBV5-1; clone size: .; D gene: TRBD1
CDR3 DNA: TGCGCCAGCAGCTTAACCGGGATAGACTCCTACGAGCAGTACTTC; CDR3 protein: CASSLTGIDSYEQYF; J gene: TRBJ2-7; V gene: TRBV5-1; clone size: .; D gene: .
CDR3 DNA: TGCGCCAGCAGCATGGCCGGGACAGGATATGAAAAACTGTTTTTT; CDR3 protein: CASSMAGTGYEKLFF; J gene: TRBJ1-4; V gene: TRBV5-1; clone size: .; D gene: TRBD1
CDR3 DNA: TGTGCCAGCAGCTTAGGAAGGACAACAGACGGCTACACCTTC; CDR3 protein: CASSLGRTTDGYTF; J gene: TRBJ1-2; V gene: TRBV7-9; clone size: .; D gene: .
CDR3 DNA: TGTGCCATCAGTGAGCCTGGGACAGGAAACACCATATATTTT; CDR3 protein: CAISEPGTGNTIYF; J gene: TRBJ1-3; V gene: TRBV10-3; clone size: .; D gene: .
CDR3 DNA: TGTGCCAGCAGCAGCTGGCGGGGAAGCGAGCAGTACTTC; CDR3 protein: CASSSWRGSEQYF; J gene: TRBJ2-7; V gene: TRBV5-4; clone size: .; D gene: .
CDR3 DNA: TGTGCCACCAGCAGAGCCGGGACAGGGGTACCAGATACGCAGTATTTT; CDR3 protein: CATSRAGTGVPDTQYF; J gene: TRBJ2-3; V gene: TRBV15; clone size: .; D gene: TRBD1
CDR3 DNA: TGTGCCAGTAGTTTGGACAGCTTCGGGAACACTGAAGCTTTCTTT; CDR3 protein: CASSLDSFGNTEAFF; J gene: TRBJ1-1; V gene: TRBV19; clone size: .; D gene: .
CDR3 DNA: TGTGCCAGCAGCTACGGACAGGGAAGCTCCTACGAGCAGTACTTC; CDR3 protein: CASSYGQGSSYEQYF; J gene: TRBJ2-7; V gene: TRBV11-1; clone size: .; D gene: TRBD1
CDR3 DNA: TGTGCCAGCAGGGAGGACAGCACCCTCTACGAGCAGTACTTC; CDR3 protein: CASREDSTLYEQYF; J gene: TRBJ2-7; V gene: TRBV7-8; clone size: .; D gene: .
CDR3 DNA: TGTGCCAGCAGCCGGGACACCATAGGCGAGCAGTACTTC; CDR3 protein: CASSRDTIGEQYF; J gene: TRBJ2-7; V gene: TRBV6-5; clone size: .; D gene: .
CDR3 DNA: TGTGCCAGCAGTGCGGACAGGGGGGAATCACCCCTCCACTTT; CDR3 protein: CASSADRGESPLHF; J gene: TRBJ1-6; V gene: TRBV6-5; clone size: .; D gene: TRBD1
CDR3 DNA: TGTGCCAGCAGCGGGGGACTGCGGGAGACCCAGTACTTC; CDR3 protein: CASSGGLRETQYF; J gene: TRBJ2-5; V gene: TRBV7-9; clone size: .; D gene: .
CDR3 DNA: TGTGCCAGCAGCGCGCGACAGGGAATGGGCACTGAAGCTTTCTTT; CDR3 protein: CASSARQGMGTEAFF; J gene: TRBJ1-1; V gene: TRBV5-4; clone size: few; D gene: TRBD1
CDR3 DNA: TGTGCCAGCCCCAAACTCCGGGACAGGGGACGCAATCAGCCCCAGCATTTT; CDR3 protein: CASPKLRDRGRNQPQHF; J gene: TRBJ1-5; V gene: TRBV2; clone size: once; D gene: TRBD1
CDR3 DNA: TGCGCCAGCAGCCAAGGGCAGGGGGCGAGTGGCTACACCTTC; CDR3 protein: CASSQGQGASGYTF; J gene: TRBJ1-2; V gene: TRBV4-1; clone size: .; D gene: TRBD1
CDR3 DNA: TGTGCCAGCAGCAAGGGTGCCGACAGGGTAACTGGGGCCAACGTCCTGACTTTC; CDR3 protein: CASSKGADRVTGANVLTF; J gene: TRBJ2-6; V gene: TRBV21-1; clone size: few; D gene: .
CDR3 DNA: TGTGCCAGCTCACCAACGTTCAGCACTGAAGCTTTCTTT; CDR3 protein: CASSPTFSTEAFF; J gene: TRBJ1-1; V gene: TRBV18; clone size: .; D gene: .
CDR3 DNA: TGTGCCAGCAGCCGAGTACAGGTTATGAACACTGAAGCTTTCTTT; CDR3 protein: CASSRVQVMNTEAFF; J gene: TRBJ1-1; V gene: TRBV7-3; clone size: .; D gene: .
CDR3 DNA: TGTGCCTGGAGCCGGACTAGCGGGGGGGCCACCTACAATGAGCAGTTCTTC; CDR3 protein: CAWSRTSGGATYNEQFF; J gene: TRBJ2-1; V gene: TRBV30; clone size: .; D gene: TRBD2
CDR3 DNA: TGTGCCAGCAGTGACAGGGCCCATTCACCCCTCCACTTT; CDR3 protein: CASSDRAHSPLHF; J gene: TRBJ1-6; V gene: TRBV6-1; clone size: .; D gene: .
CDR3 DNA: TGTGCCACCAGCAGAGAAGGGATCGGGGTTAGCGAGCAGTACTTC; CDR3 protein: CATSREGIGVSEQYF; J gene: TRBJ2-7; V gene: TRBV15; clone size: .; D gene: .
CDR3 DNA: TGTGCCAGTAGTATGCTGGGGGGGTTGGATGGCTACACCTTC; CDR3 protein: CASSMLGGLDGYTF; J gene: TRBJ1-2; V gene: TRBV19; clone size: .; D gene: .
CDR3 DNA: TGCGCCAGCAGCGAAGACAGGGGAGGAGAGACCCAGTACTTC; CDR3 protein: CASSEDRGGETQYF; J gene: TRBJ2-5; V gene: TRBV5-1; clone size: .; D gene: TRBD1
CDR3 DNA: TGTGCCTGGAGTGTAGTCTGGGGACAGGGCTCTGAAAAACTGTTTTTT; CDR3 protein: CAWSVVWGQGSEKLFF; J gene: TRBJ1-4; V gene: TRBV30; clone size: .; D gene: TRBD1
CDR3 DNA: TGTGCCAGCAGCGTAGCCGGAGGGAGCAATCAGCCCCAGCATTTT; CDR3 protein: CASSVAGGSNQPQHF; J gene: TRBJ1-5; V gene: TRBV9; clone size: .; D gene: .
CDR3 DNA: TGTGCCAGCAGCTATCTACAGGGGACCGGGGAGCTGTTTTTT; CDR3 protein: CASSYLQGTGELFF; J gene: TRBJ2-2; V gene: TRBV7-9; clone size: .; D gene: TRBD1